Listed below are T cell receptor beta chains from one sample, sequenced in a study of human T cells and chemical hapten exposure. TCRdb redid the calling of the RACE reads with MiXCR, one entry per CDR3 protein. This sample carries 150,000 to 200,000 distinct CDR3 sequences, approximately 14% of them seen once, and the ten largest clones take 1.5% to 2%. Sequences were derived from whole blood, sampled in connection with sensitization to the hapten diphenylcyclopropenone (DPC). Source of these receptors: a woman aged 25-40 years with alopecia areata. Some clones in this sample may be carry-over from other donors' samples. Each CDR3 is given with its conserved first and last residue. The D gene is left open where the match is weak. Expanded clones get a size class; other rows say once, few or many, or leave the size out.

v_call	d_call	j_call	clone_size	cdr3_aa	cdr3_nt
TRBV12-3/TRBV12-4	TRBD2	TRBJ2-4	.	CASSASSGRALIAKNIQYF	TGTGCCAGCAGTGCCTCTAGCGGGAGGGCTCTTATAGCCAAAAACATTCAGTACTTC
TRBV5-1	.	TRBJ1-6	.	CASSLVPGGSDSPLHF	TGCGCCAGCAGCTTGGTTCCGGGGGGAAGTGATTCACCCCTCCACTTT
TRBV27	.	TRBJ2-3	few	CASSLGGTSTDTQYF	TGTGCCAGCAGTTTGGGTGGAACTAGCACAGATACGCAGTATTTT
TRBV12-3/TRBV12-4	.	TRBJ1-1	many	CASSLVRGAWAFF	TGTGCCAGCAGTTTAGTTCGGGGGGCCTGGGCTTTCTTT
TRBV20-1	TRBD2	TRBJ2-1	.	CSAEAGGAGGGYNEQFF	TGCAGTGCCGAAGCGGGGGGAGCGGGAGGAGGCTACAATGAGCAGTTCTTC
TRBV27	TRBD2	TRBJ2-1	once	CASSLGLAGRSNEQFF	TGTGCCAGCAGTTTGGGACTAGCGGGACGCTCCAATGAGCAGTTCTTC
TRBV6-1	.	TRBJ2-7	few	CASPLGYEQYF	TGTGCCAGTCCGTTGGGGTACGAGCAGTACTTC
TRBV11-2	.	TRBJ2-2	.	CATHPPRPGELFF	TGTGCCACCCATCCCCCCCGGCCCGGGGAGCTGTTTTTT
TRBV6-5	.	TRBJ2-7	few	CASSSPSTGISWKQYF	TGTGCCAGCAGTTCCCCCTCCACAGGGATCTCCTGGAAGCAGTACTTC
TRBV19	.	TRBJ1-6	many	CASSGGLRSSYNSPLHF	TGTGCCAGTAGCGGGGGCCTCAGGAGCTCCTATAATTCACCCCTCCACTTT
TRBV4-3	TRBD1	TRBJ1-6	many	CASSQWGQGNSPLHF	TGCGCCAGCAGCCAATGGGGACAGGGTAATTCACCCCTCCACTTT
TRBV6-1	.	TRBJ1-4	.	CASSETQAILTEKLFF	TGTGCCAGCAGTGAAACCCAGGCAATCTTGACTGAAAAACTGTTTTTT
TRBV7-2	TRBD1	TRBJ2-4	.	CASSPRQGINIQYF	TGTGCCAGCAGCCCCAGACAGGGAATAAACATTCAGTACTTC
TRBV6-2/TRBV6-3	TRBD1	TRBJ1-6	many	CASSYSWTGRNSPLHF	TGTGCCAGCAGTTACTCCTGGACAGGGAGAAATTCACCCCTCCACTTT